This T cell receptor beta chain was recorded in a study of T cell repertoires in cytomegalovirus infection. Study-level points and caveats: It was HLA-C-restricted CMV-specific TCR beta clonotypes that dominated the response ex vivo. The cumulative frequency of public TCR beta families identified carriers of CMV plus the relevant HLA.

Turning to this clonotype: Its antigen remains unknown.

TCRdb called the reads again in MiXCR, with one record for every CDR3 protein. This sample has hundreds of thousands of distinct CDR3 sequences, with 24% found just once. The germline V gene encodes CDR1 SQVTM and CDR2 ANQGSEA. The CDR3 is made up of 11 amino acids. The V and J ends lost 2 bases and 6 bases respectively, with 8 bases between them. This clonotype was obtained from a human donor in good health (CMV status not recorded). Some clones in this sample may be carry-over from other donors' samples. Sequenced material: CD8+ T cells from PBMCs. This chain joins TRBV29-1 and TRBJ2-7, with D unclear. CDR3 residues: CSVETPLEQYF. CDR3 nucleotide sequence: TGCAGCGTTGAAACCCCCCTCGAGCAGTACTTC.